This TCR beta chain was sequenced in a study of blood T cell repertoires in COVID-19 (dated by TCRdb to 2018 to 2021). Regarding the complete study: Samples from collaborators originated in the United States, Italy and Spain and spanned both the acute and convalescent phases of COVID-19. The material from the prospective study consisted of cDNA or gDNA derived from T cells, B-cell-depleted T cells, or PBMCs. The dataset comprised deeply sampled blood TCRbeta repertoires from subjects exposed to, actively infected with, or recovered from COVID-19. The repertoires were released in a freely available public database meant as a resource for research on the immune response to SARS-CoV-2. Samples came from the ongoing ImmuneRACE study (first 160 participants) plus 1,254 subjects from 6 global collaborators. The sample metadata nearly always contained a de-identified subject ID, COVID-19 status, age in years and sex. Where HLA class I and class II types were available, the types were taken from metadata supplied by the sample provider, not from assay-based typing.

Each collaborating institution followed its own protocols to collect whole blood in K2EDTA tubes. For TCRbeta analysis, collaborators shipped samples as frozen whole blood, isolated PBMCs, or DNA extracted from either of those sample types. About this clone: The target of this receptor is not known. No base-level quality is on record; no much larger clone is a single base apart.

TCRbeta CDR3 regions were amplified from genomic DNA by means of the immunoSEQ Assay, a bias-controlled multiplex PCR. From the authors' description of their analysis: The number of nucleated cells in each sample was estimated by amplification of reference gene primers within the assay. Sequence reads were collapsed and filtered to measure the absolute abundance of every unique TCRbeta CDR3 rearrangement. For each sample, productive Simpson clonality was calculated as the square root of Simpson's diversity index over productive rearrangements. Held by TCRdb, this immuneACCESS table contains in-frame sequences only and omits some clones. Under half of the omission traces to an unresolved V gene where checked; the cause of the rest is unknown. The DNA gave D and trimming, while V, J and clone size come from that table. This sample holds tens of thousands of clones; nearly 90% were observed only once. 2.9% of the sample is held by the ten biggest clonotypes.

Study-wide conclusions, independent of this receptor: Clinical and demographic metadata were provided uncurated, with the amount varying by source and participant.

The clonotype was recovered from an elderly woman with acute or convalescent COVID-19. The sequenced sample was peripheral blood.

At the DNA level, the sequence is TGTGCCAGCATTCTACCGGGGGTAACTGAAGCTTTCTTT. The resulting protein is CASILPGVTEAFF. This chain is built from TRBV6-5 and TRBJ1-1; the D gene is possibly TRBD1, with 5 bases matching. From its cysteine to its phenylalanine, the CDR3 spans 13 amino acids. Of all the DNA, just the CDR3 is kept, 39 bases in frame from base 1. Trimming at the junction amounts to 7 bases on V and 5 bases on J, and the germline ends lie 14 bases apart. As encoded in the germline V gene, CDR1 is MNHEY while CDR2 is SVGAGI.